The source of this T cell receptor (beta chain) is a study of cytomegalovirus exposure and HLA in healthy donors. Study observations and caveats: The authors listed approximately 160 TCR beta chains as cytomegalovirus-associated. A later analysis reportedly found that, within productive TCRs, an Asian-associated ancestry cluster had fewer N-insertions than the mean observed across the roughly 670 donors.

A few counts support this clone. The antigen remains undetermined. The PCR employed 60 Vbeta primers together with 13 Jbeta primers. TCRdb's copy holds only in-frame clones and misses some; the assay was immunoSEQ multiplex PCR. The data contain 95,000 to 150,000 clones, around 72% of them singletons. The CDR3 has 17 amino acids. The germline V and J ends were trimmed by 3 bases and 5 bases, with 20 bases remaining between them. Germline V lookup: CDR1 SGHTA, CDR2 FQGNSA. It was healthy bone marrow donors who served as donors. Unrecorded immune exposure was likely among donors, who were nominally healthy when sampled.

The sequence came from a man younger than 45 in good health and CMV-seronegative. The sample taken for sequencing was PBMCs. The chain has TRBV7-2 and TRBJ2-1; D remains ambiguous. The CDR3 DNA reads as TGTGCCAGCAGCTTTGGCGGATATTATGGCAGAGACAATGAGCAGTTCTTC. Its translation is CASSFGGYYGRDNEQFF. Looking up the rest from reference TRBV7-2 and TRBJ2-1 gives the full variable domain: GAGVSQSPSNKVTEKGKDVELRCDPISGHTALYWYRQSLGQGLEFLIYFQGNSAPDKSGLPSDRFSAERTGGSVSTLTIQRTQQEDSAVYLCASSFGGYYGRDNEQFFGPGTRLTVL.